The 8 T cell receptor beta chains below all came from one sample that was sequenced in a study of spatial heterogeneity in lung cancer. TCRdb processed the 5' RACE reads anew with MiXCR; each CDR3 protein has one entry. The repertoire has 4,000 to 5,000 distinct CDR3 sequences, over 6% of them found once; the top ten carry 15% to 20%. Antigens of these TCRs are unknown. Study observations and caveats: One measure, the expanded intratumoral alpha and beta TCR count, tracked tumor mutation counts.

Indicated time point: sample taken at primary tumor resection. The sample was lung tumor tissue, taken at surgery. These receptors all stem from a male donor with early-stage non-small cell lung cancer.

Comment on this clonotype: A much more abundant neighbour one base away suggests this may be a read error. J is TRBJ2-2 and V is TRBV7-8; unclear D gene. Germline V gene lookup returns CDR1 SGHVS and CDR2 FQNEAQ. The CDR3 sequence is 15 residues long. Trimming took 6 bases from V and 2 from J, leaving 13 bases between them. CDR3 sequence (DNA): TGTGCCAGCAGGGCCATGGTTTTCAACACCGGGGAGCTGTTTTTT. The encoded protein is CASRAMVFNTGELFF.

This clonotype turned up a few times. The rearrangement links TRBV2 to TRBJ2-1, with D perhaps matching TRBD2 (5 bases). Looked up from germline, CDR1 is SNHLY and CDR2 is FYNNEI. V was cut by 7 bases and J by 2 bases, with 6 bases left in between. The CDR3 spans 12 residues. As DNA, the CDR3 is TGTGCCAGCACCGGGGCCTACAATGAGCAGTTCTTC. Protein sequence: CASTGAYNEQFF.

Within the sample, this clonotype is medium-sized (0.01 to 0.1%). J is TRBJ2-2 and V is TRBV9; 10 bases align to TRBD1. J lost 5 bases, V lost 3 bases, and 4 bases had no gene match. This CDR3 has 15 residues. Germline CDR1 and CDR2: SGDLS and YYNGEE. CDR3 amino acids: CASSGGQGRTGELFF. CDR3 sequence (DNA): TGTGCCAGCAGCGGGGGACAGGGGAGAACCGGGGAGCTGTTTTTT.

This clonotype showed up many times. The genes are TRBV28 and TRBJ2-1; the match to TRBD2 covers 9 bases. The CDR3 length is 17 residues. Germline V CDR1 and CDR2: MDHEN, SYDVKM. V shed 6 bases, J shed 5 bases, and the junction held 14 bases outside the gene matches. This chain's CDR3 is CASRSVAGARGHNEQFF. The CDR3 DNA reads as TGTGCCAGCAGGTCTGTAGCGGGAGCAAGGGGTCACAATGAGCAGTTCTTC.

Within the sample, this clonotype is medium-sized. The V gene is TRBV7-8, the J gene TRBJ2-2, with 7 bases matching TRBD1. CDR1 and CDR2 (germline): SGHVS, FQNEAQ. This CDR3 region has 17 residues. V lost 3 bases and J lost 1; bases outside the gene matches: 8. Here the CDR3 DNA reads TGTGCCAGCAGCTTCCGTTCCGGGACAGTGAACACCGGGGAGCTGTTTTTT. This encodes CASSFRSGTVNTGELFF.

By proportion, this clonotype is medium-sized. The chain combines TRBV2 with TRBJ2-7, with unresolved D. The CDR3 is 14 amino acids. CDR1 SNHLY and CDR2 FYNNEI come from the germline V gene. V was clipped by 4 bases and J by 3 bases, with 13 bases between them. This CDR3 is CASSAELPFYEQYF. CDR3 DNA: TGTGCCAGCAGTGCGGAACTCCCCTTCTACGAGCAGTACTTC.

This clonotype is categorized as medium-sized. The CDR3, as DNA: TGTGCCAGCAGCGTAGGTCCGTCGAGTGAGCAGTTCTTC. This codes for CASSVGPSSEQFF. The rearrangement joins TRBV9 to TRBJ2-1, with D hard to call. This CDR3 has 13 amino acids. From germline, CDR1 is SGDLS and CDR2 YYNGEE. Trimming removed 0 bases at V and 9 bases at J, with 10 bases between. The full variable domain, in which reference TRBV9 and TRBJ2-1 provide the parts outside the CDR3, is DSGVTQTPKHLITATGQRVTLRCSPRSGDLSVYWYQQSLDQGLQFLIQYYNGEERAKGNILERFSAQQFPDLHSELNLSSLELGDSALYFCASSVGPSSEQFFGPGTRLTVL.

This chain joins TRBV20-1 and TRBJ2-7; 8 bases align to TRBD2. V trimming: 5 bases; J trimming: 4 bases; junction bases outside the gene matches: 16. Germline CDR1 is DFQATT and CDR2 is SNEGSKA (reference sequence). The CDR3 is 16 amino acids. The CDR3 protein is CSAPGTDRPGGYEQYF. The CDR3 coding sequence is TGCAGTGCTCCCGGGACGGATCGCCCGGGGGGGTACGAGCAGTACTTC.